The 22 T cell receptor beta chains listed next were all sequenced from one sample in a study of blood T cell repertoires in COVID-19. The repertoire was sequenced with immunoSEQ multiplex PCR; TCRdb's copy has only in-frame clones and lacks some. The sample lists around 63,000 clones; over 75% were seen once. Sequenced sample: peripheral blood. These receptors originate from a man in his fifties or sixties with acute or convalescent COVID-19.

This rearrangement joins TRBV19 to TRBJ1-5, with 7 bases that match TRBD1. Unmatched junction bases numbered 9, after V lost 5 bases and J lost 5 bases. The CDR3 has 15 residues. The germline V gene has CDR1 LNHDA and CDR2 SQIVND (reference sequence). The CDR3 DNA reads as TGTGCCAGTAGTCCCCTCGGGCAGGGGGATCAGCCCCAGCATTTT. It is translated as CASSPLGQGDQPQHF.

The V and J genes are TRBV2 and TRBJ2-5, with 11 bases matching TRBD2. V lost 5 bases to trimming and J lost 9 bases; unmatched junction nucleotides: 8. From germline, CDR1 is SNHLY and CDR2 FYNNEI. This CDR3 is built from 14 residues. The CDR3 DNA sequence: TGTGCCAGCAGTACCGGGACTAGCGGTAGTCCCCAGTACTTC. Its translation is CASSTGTSGSPQYF.

The chain is built from TRBV6-5 and TRBJ2-7, with 7 positions matching TRBD2. Germline CDR1 MNHEY, CDR2 SVGAGI. The CDR3 spans 12 residues. With 6 bases clipped from V and 7 bases from J, the junction kept 6 bases outside the gene matches. This CDR3 is CASSGRGEEQYF. As DNA, the CDR3 is TGTGCCAGCAGCGGACGGGGGGAAGAGCAGTACTTC.

The chain joins TRBV28 to TRBJ2-4; TRBD1 might be the D (6 bases). Trimming took off 6 bases at V and 4 bases at J, with 13 bases between the two ends. The CDR3 consists of 14 residues. Germline lookup yields CDR1 MDHEN and CDR2 SYDVKM. The CDR3: CASSPDRNKNIQYF. The CDR3 nucleotides are TGTGCCAGCAGCCCTGACAGGAATAAAAACATTCAGTACTTC.

In this sample, this clone turned up a few times. The CDR3 DNA follows: TGTGCCAGTAGTGTACCGCAGGGGAGTGGAGCTTTCTTT. It encodes CASSVPQGSGAFF. This chain uses TRBV19 with TRBJ1-1, with D possibly being TRBD1 (6 bases). Trimming shortened V by 5 bases and J by 10 bases, and 17 bases separated the two germline ends. The CDR3 runs 13 residues. Germline CDR1 is LNHDA and CDR2 is SQIVND (reference sequence).

The chain recombines TRBV11-1 with TRBJ2-4; 8 bases are a match to TRBD1. From germline, CDR1 is SGHAT and CDR2 FQDESV (reference sequence). V dropped 5 bases and J dropped 5; count of bases not matched to a gene: 5. CDR3 size: 14 residues. The DNA of the CDR3 is TGTGCCAGCAGCGAGCAGGGGGCCCAAAACATTCAGTACTTC. It yields the protein CASSEQGAQNIQYF. Drawing the rest from reference TRBV11-1 and TRBJ2-4, the complete variable domain is EAEVAQSPRYKITEKSQAVAFWCDPISGHATLYWYRQILGQGPELLVQFQDESVVDDSQLPKDRFSAERLKGVDSTLKIQPAELGDSAMYLCASSEQGAQNIQYFGAGTRLSVL.

The chain is built from TRBV10-3 and TRBJ2-3; 7 nucleotides line up with TRBD2. The CDR3 length is 15 residues. Germline V gives CDR1 ENHRY, CDR2 SYGVKD. V shed 6 bases, J shed 5 bases, and the junction held 11 bases outside the gene matches. The CDR3 DNA reads as TGTGCCATCAGGGGGAGGGAAACATTCAAAGATACGCAGTATTTT. This codes for CAIRGRETFKDTQYF.

The J gene is TRBJ1-2, the V gene TRBV12-5, with TRBD1 matching over 8 bases. This CDR3 is built from 15 residues. V was clipped by 5 bases and J by 0 bases; unmatched bases: 5. CDR1 and CDR2 from the germline V gene are LGHNT and FRNRAP. For the CDR3, the DNA is TGTGCTAGTGGTCACCAGGGGGCAGCTAACTATGGCTACACCTTC. Protein product: CASGHQGAANYGYTF.

The V gene is TRBV7-2, the J gene TRBJ2-7; 10 bases align to TRBD1. The CDR3 runs to 16 residues. V dropped 5 bases and J dropped 3; count of bases not matched to a gene: 10. Germline CDR1 is SGHTA and CDR2 is FQGNSA. Here the CDR3 reads CASSLHPGQGNYEQYF. CDR3 nucleotides: TGTGCCAGCAGCCTACACCCGGGACAGGGGAACTACGAGCAGTACTTC. Full variable domain (remainder filled in from reference TRBV7-2 and TRBJ2-7): GAGVSQSPSNKVTEKGKDVELRCDPISGHTALYWYRQSLGQGLEFLIYFQGNSAPDKSGLPSDRFSAERTGGSVSTLTIQRTQQEDSAVYLCASSLHPGQGNYEQYFGPGTRLTVT.

The chain combines TRBV6-5 with TRBJ2-3, with a weak D call TRBD1 (6 bases). Per the germline V gene, CDR1 is MNHEY and CDR2 is SVGAGI. The V end lost 3 bases, the J end lost 1 base, and 11 bases lay between the germline ends. The CDR3 loop spans 15 amino acids. In DNA, the CDR3 is TGTGCCAGCAGTTATTCAGGGGAAGGCACAGATACGCAGTATTTT. This codes for CASSYSGEGTDTQYF.

The chain recombines TRBV7-8 with TRBJ2-1; tentative D call: TRBD1 (6 bases). The CDR3 covers 13 residues. The V gene's germline CDR1 is SGHVS and CDR2 FQNEAQ. The germline V and J ends were trimmed by 2 bases and 8 bases, with 10 bases remaining between them. The CDR3: CASSLSTGYEQFF. As DNA, the CDR3 is TGTGCCAGCAGCTTATCCACAGGGTATGAGCAGTTCTTC.

The J gene is TRBJ1-1, the V gene TRBV6-5, with a weak D call TRBD1 (5 bases). Deletions cut 5 bases from V and 0 bases from J, with 10 bases between. Germline CDR1 is MNHEY and CDR2 is SVGAGI. The CDR3 is made up of 14 amino acids. CDR3 DNA sequence: TGTGCCAGCAGTCGACAGAGGATGAACACTGAAGCTTTCTTT. Translation: CASSRQRMNTEAFF.

This clone was seen only once. The J gene is TRBJ2-1, the V gene TRBV9; 10 nucleotides agree with TRBD1. This CDR3 comprises 14 residues. CDR1 is SGDLS, CDR2 YYNGEE, per germline. V gave up 3 bases and J gave up 3 bases; unmatched junction bases: 0. The CDR3 sequence: CASSGTGGYNEQFF. In DNA form, the CDR3 reads TGTGCCAGCAGCGGGACAGGGGGCTACAATGAGCAGTTCTTC.

The chain links TRBV7-2 to TRBJ2-1; the match to TRBD2 covers 7 bases. The V and J ends lost 5 bases and 3 bases, in that order; junction bases with no gene match: 7. This CDR3 has 15 residues. Germline lookup yields CDR1 SGHTA and CDR2 FQGNSA. This CDR3 reads CASSRTGGDYNEQFF. In DNA form, the CDR3 reads TGTGCCAGCAGCAGAACGGGGGGAGACTACAATGAGCAGTTCTTC.

The J gene is TRBJ2-1, the V gene TRBV5-8; 10 bases are shared with TRBD1. V gave up 4 bases and J gave up 8 bases; unmatched junction bases: 9. This CDR3 contains 15 residues. CDR1 is SGHTS and CDR2 is YDEGEE in the germline V gene. CDR3 nucleotides: TGTGCCAGCAGCAGAGGACAGGGGGGATTTGATGAGCAGTTCTTC. Residues: CASSRGQGGFDEQFF.

The chain employs TRBV18 and TRBJ2-3; 7 positions agree with TRBD1. The germline V gene encodes CDR1 KGHSH and CDR2 LQKENI. The V segment lost 4 bases and the J segment 0 bases; nucleotides outside the gene matches: 1. The CDR3 sequence is 14 residues long. CDR3 loop: CASSQGASTDTQYF. For the CDR3, the DNA is TGTGCCAGCTCACAGGGGGCAAGCACAGATACGCAGTATTTT.

CDR3 coding DNA: TGCGCCAGCAGCTTGGGGCGGGGAGTCACCGGGGAGCTGTTTTTT. It translates to CASSLGRGVTGELFF. The rearrangement uses TRBV5-1 and TRBJ2-2, with D possibly TRBD2 on 6 matching bases. The germline V and J ends were trimmed by 0 bases and 4 bases, with 10 bases remaining between them. Germline loops: CDR1 SGHRS, CDR2 YFSETQ. The CDR3 has 15 residues.

The chain employs TRBV7-9 and TRBJ1-4, with TRBD1 identical over 8 bases. Unmatched junction bases numbered 7, after V lost 5 bases and J lost 5 bases. This CDR3 spans 15 amino acids. Germline V gene data show CDR1 as SEHNR and CDR2 as FQNEAQ (reference sequence). The DNA of the CDR3 is TGTGCCAGCAGCCCTCCCCGACAGGGGAATGAAAAACTGTTTTTT. Protein product: CASSPPRQGNEKLFF.

The chain couples TRBV6-5 to TRBJ1-2, with 7 positions matching TRBD1. Germline-derived CDR1 and CDR2 are MNHEY and SVGAGI. The CDR3 extends over 12 amino acids. V was pared by 6 bases and J by 6 bases, with 4 bases of the junction left unmatched. Here the CDR3 reads CASSPTGHGYTF. The CDR3 DNA follows: TGTGCCAGCAGCCCGACAGGGCATGGCTACACCTTC.

The chain has TRBV10-3 and TRBJ1-1; D uncertain. There are 13 residues in the CDR3. The germline V gene encodes CDR1 ENHRY and CDR2 SYGVKD. V was trimmed by 8 bases and J by 1 base, leaving 11 bases between them. The CDR3 loop reads CAIGEQWNTEAFF. The DNA for the CDR3 is TGTGCCATCGGGGAGCAGTGGAACACTGAAGCTTTCTTT.

The rearrangement joins TRBV28 to TRBJ1-5, with TRBD1 as a possible D gene (6 bases). Germline-derived CDR1 and CDR2 are MDHEN and SYDVKM. Trimming cost V 5 bases and J 6 bases, with 11 bases left between them. The CDR3 contains 13 residues. CDR3 nucleotides: TGTGCCAGCAGTCAGGGGTGGCGTCAGCCCCAGCATTTT. Residues: CASSQGWRQPQHF.

The chain has TRBV5-4 and TRBJ2-5; D uncertain. The V and J ends lost 4 bases and 4 bases respectively, with 20 bases between them. The CDR3 extends over 16 amino acids. Germline CDR1 reads SGHNT; CDR2 reads YYREEE (reference sequence). The CDR3 region has the DNA TGTGCCAGCAGCAAAGTGACAAACGTACCCGGAGAGACCCAGTACTTC. It translates to CASSKVTNVPGETQYF. The complete variable domain, with remaining parts taken from reference TRBV5-4 and TRBJ2-5, reads ETGVTQSPTHLIKTRGQQVTLRCSSQSGHNTVSWYQQALGQGPQFIFQYYREEENGRGNFPPRFSGLQFPNYSSELNVNALELDDSALYLCASSKVTNVPGETQYFGPGTRLLVL.